One sample yielded the 27 T cell receptor beta chains listed below, sequenced in a study of T cells in Graves' hyperthyroidism and ophthalmopathy. Authors of the study amplified TCR beta CDR3 regions from RNA transcripts. During a first-round RT-PCR of the TCR CDR3, the HTBI primer set was used. TCRdb reprocessed the multiplex PCR reads via MiXCR and lists one record per CDR3 protein. The data hold hundreds of thousands of distinct CDR3 sequences, with approximately 19% observed a single time. Input material: blood. The receptor source for this set is a woman aged 45-60 years with Graves' hyperthyroidism that later progressed to Graves' ophthalmopathy.

This clonotype was seen repeatedly, ten times or more. The chain recombines TRBV3-1 with TRBJ1-1; no reliable D call. The CDR3 runs 12 residues. The germline V and J ends were trimmed by 1 base and 5 bases, with 5 bases remaining between them. Germline V lookup: CDR1 LGHDT, CDR2 YNNKEL (reference sequence). In nucleotides, the CDR3 is TGTGCCAGCAGCCAAGGGAGGACTGAAGCTTTCTTT. Amino acid sequence: CASSQGRTEAFF.

V and J are TRBV7-9 and TRBJ1-1, with a possible D match to TRBD1 (5 bases). Germline values: CDR1 SEHNR, CDR2 FQNEAQ (reference sequence). The CDR3 contains 15 residues. V was trimmed by 1 base and J by 5 bases, leaving 14 bases between them. CDR3 protein: CASSLVEGFGTEAFF. The CDR3 DNA is TGTGCCAGCAGCTTAGTCGAGGGGTTTGGGACTGAAGCTTTCTTT.

The V gene is TRBV29-1, the J gene TRBJ1-1; the D gene is possibly TRBD1 (5 bases). From germline, CDR1 is SQVTM and CDR2 ANQGSEA. V dropped 2 bases and J dropped 4 bases, with 11 bases sitting between them. The CDR3 is 13 residues long. Here the CDR3 reads CSVESRGGTEAFF. The DNA for the CDR3 is TGCAGCGTTGAAAGTCGCGGGGGCACTGAAGCTTTCTTT.

In this sample, this clonotype turned up a few times. The rearrangement uses TRBV27 and TRBJ2-7, with D possibly TRBD2 on 5 matching bases. The CDR3 totals 18 residues. V was shortened by 0 bases and J by 1 base, with 19 bases between the two germline ends. In germline, CDR1 is MNHEY, CDR2 SMNVEV (reference sequence). As DNA, the CDR3 is TGTGCCAGCAGTTTATCCCCGAGGCGGGCCCTCTCTTCCTACGAGCAGTACTTC. Translation: CASSLSPRRALSSYEQYF.

This clonotype occurred many times. This rearrangement joins TRBV11-2 to TRBJ2-7; 9 bases agree with TRBD1. V lost 5 bases, J lost 6 bases, and 2 bases stayed unmatched. CDR1 is SGHAT and CDR2 is FQNNGV in the germline V gene. This CDR3 is built from 12 residues. CDR3 nucleotides: TGTGCCAGCAGCCTGGACAGGGGCGAGCAGTACTTC. Amino acids: CASSLDRGEQYF.

The sample holds a few counts of this clonotype. DNA of the CDR3: TGTGCAAAAGGAGGCTTCGCAGATACGCAGTATTTT. This translates into CAKGGFADTQYF. This chain joins TRBV30 and TRBJ2-3; D possibly corresponds to TRBD2 (5 bases). Looked up from germline, CDR1 is GTSNPN and CDR2 is SVGIG (reference sequence). The CDR3 runs to 12 residues.

In its sample, this clonotype was seen many times. The chain recombines TRBV30 with TRBJ2-5; D perhaps matches TRBD1 (6 bases). The V gene lost 2 bases and the J gene lost 5 bases, with 18 bases spanning the gap. Germline V gene sequence: CDR1 GTSNPN, CDR2 SVGIG (reference sequence). CDR3 size: 15 residues. CDR3 in amino acids: CAWSPVQGFFETQYF. The CDR3 bases are TGTGCCTGGAGTCCCGTGCAGGGGTTCTTCGAGACCCAGTACTTC.

This clonotype was counted many times. The chain is built from TRBV11-2 and TRBJ2-3; 15 positions agree with TRBD2. J was trimmed by 6 bases and V by 5 bases; bases with no gene match: 9. The V gene's germline CDR1 is SGHAT and CDR2 FQNNGV. The length of the CDR3 is 17 residues. The CDR3 sequence: CASSIDWTSGGADTQYF. CDR3 coding DNA: TGTGCCAGCAGCATCGACTGGACTAGCGGGGGGGCGGATACGCAGTATTTT.

CDR3 in amino acids: CASSGRIGQGGGEQFF. DNA for the CDR3: TGTGCCAGCAGTGGACGAATCGGACAGGGAGGCGGTGAGCAGTTCTTC. This sequence joins TRBV6-1 and TRBJ2-1, with TRBD1 identical over 8 bases. The trim removed 4 bases at V and 9 bases at J, leaving 14 bases unmatched. Germline V lookup: CDR1 MNHNS, CDR2 SASEGT. This CDR3 region has 16 residues.

V is TRBV6-5 and J is TRBJ2-5; D is ambiguous. This CDR3 has 15 residues. The germline V and J ends were trimmed by 2 bases and 0 bases, with 10 bases remaining between them. Germline V gene lookup returns CDR1 MNHEY and CDR2 SVGAGI. The CDR3 reads CASSYGQANQETQYF. Here the CDR3 DNA reads TGTGCCAGCAGTTACGGTCAGGCGAACCAAGAGACCCAGTACTTC.

This clonotype appeared a few times. V usage is TRBV27 and J usage is TRBJ1-1, with TRBD1 matching over 9 bases. Germline CDR1 MNHEY, CDR2 SMNVEV (reference sequence). The CDR3 length is 12 residues. V trimming: 6 bases; J trimming: 11 bases; junction bases outside the gene matches: 7. The CDR3 DNA reads TGTGCCAGCAGATCCGGGACAGGGCGTGCTTTCTTT. It is translated as CASRSGTGRAFF.

The chain is built from TRBV4-2 and TRBJ1-2; 7 bases fit TRBD1. Unmatched junction bases numbered 5, after V lost 4 bases and J lost 0 bases. The CDR3 is made up of 15 amino acids. CDR1 LGHNA and CDR2 YNFKEQ come from the germline V gene. The CDR3 reads CASSPNRGPNYGYTF. Here the CDR3 DNA reads TGTGCCAGCAGCCCCAACAGGGGTCCTAACTATGGCTACACCTTC.

This clonotype was seen ten or more times. This chain links TRBV18 with TRBJ2-2; D may correspond to TRBD1 or TRBD2 (5 bases each). Germline loops: CDR1 KGHSH, CDR2 LQKENI. The CDR3 has 16 amino acids. V was pared by 3 bases and J by 0 bases, with 11 bases between. CDR3 sequence: CASSPQGASNTGELFF. The CDR3 nucleotides are TGTGCCAGCTCACCTCAGGGAGCCTCGAACACCGGGGAGCTGTTTTTT.

In its sample, this clonotype was seen a few times. The chain employs TRBV25-1 and TRBJ2-7; D is ambiguous. V dropped 3 bases and J dropped 4 bases, with 10 bases sitting between them. Germline V gene data show CDR1 as MGHDK and CDR2 as SYGVNS. The CDR3 is 13 amino acids. CDR3 residues: CASSDIMVYEQYF. CDR3 nucleotide sequence: TGTGCCAGCAGTGACATAATGGTTTACGAGCAGTACTTC.

The rearrangement uses TRBV6-1 and TRBJ1-2; no firm D call. The CDR3 length is 15 residues. CDR1 and CDR2 from the germline V gene are MNHNS and SASEGT. Between the trimmed V and J ends, which lost 6 bases and 0 bases, there was a span of 14 bases. For the CDR3, the DNA is TGTGCCAGCAGCCGGAGAGGTATTACTAACTATGGCTACACCTTC. This translates into CASSRRGITNYGYTF.

This clonotype appeared many times. J is TRBJ1-2 and V is TRBV3-1; D might be TRBD1 (5 bases). Trimming left V 1 base short and J 0 bases short, with 9 bases between. The CDR3 is 15 residues long. Germline V gene sequence: CDR1 LGHDT, CDR2 YNNKEL (reference sequence). CDR3 loop: CASSQGQNSNYGYTF. CDR3 sequence (DNA): TGTGCCAGCAGCCAAGGACAGAATTCTAACTATGGCTACACCTTC.

This clonotype was counted at least ten times. The J gene is TRBJ2-1, the V gene TRBV20-1; perhaps TRBD2 as D (5 bases). V lost 0 bases, J lost 0 bases, and 12 bases lay in between. The germline CDR1 and CDR2 sequences are DFQATT and SNEGSKA (reference sequence). The CDR3 covers 16 residues. The CDR3 sequence: CSARDWGGSSYNEQFF. The CDR3 DNA sequence: TGCAGTGCTAGAGATTGGGGTGGGAGCTCCTACAATGAGCAGTTCTTC.

This clonotype has more than one count but fewer than ten. This sequence joins TRBV10-3 and TRBJ1-2; 7 bases fit TRBD1. Per germline, CDR1 ENHRY and CDR2 SYGVKD. Trimming at V came to 0 bases and at J to 5 bases, leaving 6 bases not matched to a gene. The CDR3 runs to 15 residues. The CDR3 DNA is TGTGCCATCAGTGAGTCAACAGGGGTTGGGTATGGCTACACCTTC. It yields the protein CAISESTGVGYGYTF.

The sample holds many counts of this clonotype. The V and J genes are TRBV6-1 and TRBJ2-2; TRBD2 aligns across 11 bases. Germline V gene lookup returns CDR1 MNHNS and CDR2 SASEGT. CDR3 length equals 18 residues. V was clipped by 0 bases and J by 4 bases; unmatched bases: 7. The CDR3: CASSEALLAGGRTGELFF. DNA for the CDR3: TGTGCCAGCAGTGAAGCGCTGTTAGCGGGGGGGCGCACCGGGGAGCTGTTTTTT.

In its sample, this clonotype was seen many times. The J gene is TRBJ1-1, the V gene TRBV13; D remains ambiguous. This CDR3 has 13 amino acids. Germline V gene sequence: CDR1 PRHDT, CDR2 FYEKMQ (reference sequence). V was cut by 2 bases and J by 6 bases, with 10 bases left in between. CDR3: CASSLFEVAEAFF. Here the CDR3 DNA reads TGTGCCAGCAGCTTATTTGAGGTCGCTGAAGCTTTCTTT.

There are many counts of this clonotype. The chain uses TRBV10-3 and TRBJ1-2; 7 bases match TRBD1. There are 15 residues in the CDR3. V trimming: 6 bases; J trimming: 0 bases; junction bases outside the gene matches: 7. The germline V gene has CDR1 ENHRY and CDR2 SYGVKD. This CDR3 is CAIRVPGTANYGYTF. CDR3 nucleotides: TGTGCCATCAGGGTGCCCGGGACAGCTAACTATGGCTACACCTTC.

This clonotype was counted only a few times. This sequence joins TRBV3-1 and TRBJ1-2; 8 positions match TRBD1. J gave up 4 bases and V 1 base, and 5 bases lay outside the gene matches. The CDR3 length is 15 residues. Looked up from germline, CDR1 is LGHDT and CDR2 is YNNKEL (reference sequence). DNA of the CDR3: TGTGCCAGCAGCCAAGGGGGGACAGGAACCTATGGCTACACCTTC. Translated, it gives CASSQGGTGTYGYTF.

The chain employs TRBV6-4 and TRBJ2-7; no firm D call. Germline V gives CDR1 MRHNA, CDR2 SNTAGT. This CDR3 is built from 14 residues. Trimming stripped 3 bases from V and 0 bases from J, with 9 bases between. The DNA for the CDR3 is TGTGCCAGCAGTGAAGGGCCGAGCTCCTACGAGCAGTACTTC. This encodes CASSEGPSSYEQYF.

The chain carries TRBV10-1 and TRBJ2-2, with 11 positions matching TRBD2. The CDR3 contains 16 residues. V shed 4 bases and J 3 bases; nucleotides not matched to a gene: 4. Germline V gene lookup returns CDR1 WNHNN and CDR2 SYGVQD (reference sequence). In DNA, the CDR3 is TGCGCCAGCAGTGTACTAGCGGGGGTCGACACCGGGGAGCTGTTTTTT. This gives the protein CASSVLAGVDTGELFF.

This clonotype was counted only a few times. The chain carries TRBV30 and TRBJ2-3; the D is unclear. V lost 4 bases, J lost 0 bases, and 8 bases lay in between. CDR3 length: 13 residues. Germline CDR1 reads GTSNPN; CDR2 reads SVGIG (reference sequence). In nucleotides, the CDR3 is TGTGCCTGGATCCCCCGTAGCACAGATACGCAGTATTTT. Translated: CAWIPRSTDTQYF.

This clonotype was seen only a few times. V usage is TRBV2 and J usage is TRBJ1-1; D is ambiguous. The length of the CDR3 is 11 residues. V lost 8 bases, J lost 4 bases, and 8 bases lay in between. From germline, CDR1 is SNHLY and CDR2 FYNNEI. Here the CDR3 reads CASAGSTEAFF. CDR3 in DNA: TGTGCCAGCGCCGGTTCCACTGAAGCTTTCTTT.

The V call is TRBV4-1, the J call TRBJ1-4, with 7 bases aligning to TRBD1. The CDR3 contains 16 residues. The J segment lost 3 bases and the V segment lost 0 bases, leaving 4 bases of the junction unmatched. Germline lookup yields CDR1 MGHRA and CDR2 YSYEKL. CDR3 nucleotides: TGCGCCAGCAGCCAAGATAGAACAGGGGCTAATGAAAAACTGTTTTTT. Translated: CASSQDRTGANEKLFF.